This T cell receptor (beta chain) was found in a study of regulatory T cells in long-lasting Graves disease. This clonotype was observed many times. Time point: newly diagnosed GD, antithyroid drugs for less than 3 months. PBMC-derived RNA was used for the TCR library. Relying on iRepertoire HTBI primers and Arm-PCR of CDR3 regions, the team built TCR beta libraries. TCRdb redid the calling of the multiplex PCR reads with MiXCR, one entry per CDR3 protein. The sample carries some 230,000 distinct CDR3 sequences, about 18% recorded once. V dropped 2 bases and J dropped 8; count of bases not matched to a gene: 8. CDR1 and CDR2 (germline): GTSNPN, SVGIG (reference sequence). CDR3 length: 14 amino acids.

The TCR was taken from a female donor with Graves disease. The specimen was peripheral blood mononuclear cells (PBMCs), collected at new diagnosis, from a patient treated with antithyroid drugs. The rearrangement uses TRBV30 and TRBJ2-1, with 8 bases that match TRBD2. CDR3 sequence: CAWSSGTSLDEQFF. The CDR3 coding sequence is TGTGCCTGGAGTTCCGGGACTAGTCTCGATGAGCAGTTCTTC.